The 10 T cell receptor beta chains in this list originate from one sample, sequenced in a study of shared clonotypes between healthy human individuals. The table came from immunoSEQ multiplex PCR; TCRdb's copy has only in-frame clones and leaves some out. The table lists 400,000 to 600,000 clones, 95% to 97% of them singletons. The source material was naive CD4+ T cells sorted from blood. Subset: CD45RA+ positively selected. The source of these receptors is a woman under 40 in good health.

The rearrangement joins TRBV28 to TRBJ1-4; 8 bases line up with TRBD1. The V gene end was trimmed by 5 bases and the J gene end by 7 bases; junction bases not matched to a gene: 12. Germline-derived CDR1 and CDR2 are MDHEN and SYDVKM. The CDR3 is made up of 16 amino acids. The DNA of the CDR3 is TGTGCCAGCAGTACTTTTTCGACAGGGGCTTTTGAAAAACTGTTTTTT. It is translated as CASSTFSTGAFEKLFF.

The chain couples TRBV5-1 to TRBJ2-1, with 9 bases matching TRBD2. Unmatched junction bases numbered 8, after V lost 2 bases and J lost 11 bases. The CDR3 extends over 14 amino acids. CDR1 SGHRS and CDR2 YFSETQ come from the germline V gene. The CDR3 protein is CASSFGASGKKQFF. The DNA for the CDR3 is TGCGCCAGCAGCTTCGGGGCTAGCGGGAAGAAGCAGTTCTTC. Variable domain in full (rest from reference TRBV5-1 and TRBJ2-1): KAGVTQTPRYLIKTRGQQVTLSCSPISGHRSVSWYQQTPGQGLQFLFEYFSETQRNKGNFPGRFSGRQFSNSRSEMNVSTLELGDSALYLCASSFGASGKKQFFGPGTRLTVL.

The chain recombines TRBV16 with TRBJ1-4; no clear D. The germline V gene has CDR1 KGHSY and CDR2 FQNENV. The CDR3 spans 14 residues. V shed 1 base and J shed 3 bases, with 6 bases lying between them. The CDR3 DNA is TGTGCCAGCAGCCAATTATCCCCTAATGAAAAACTGTTTTTT. This translates into CASSQLSPNEKLFF.

The V gene is TRBV7-9, the J gene TRBJ2-2; 9 nucleotides match TRBD2. CDR3 size: 14 residues. Per the germline V gene, CDR1 is SEHNR and CDR2 is FQNEAQ (reference sequence). V shed 9 bases and J 1 base; nucleotides not matched to a gene: 3. CDR3 nucleotides: TGTGCCAGAAGCGGGAGGCAGAACACCGGGGAGCTGTTTTTT. This codes for CARSGRQNTGELFF.

This chain uses TRBV5-8 with TRBJ1-1; tentative D call: TRBD1 (6 bases). Looked up from germline, CDR1 is SGHTS and CDR2 is YDEGEE. This CDR3 spans 15 amino acids. The ends were cut back, 0 bases at V and 5 bases at J, with 14 bases in the middle. CDR3 nucleotides: TGTGCCAGCAGCTTGGGGATACAGGGTGGGACTGAAGCTTTCTTT. Its protein is CASSLGIQGGTEAFF.

As for this clone: One end of the junction varies from germline; a read error may be responsible. V gene TRBV6-6 combines with J gene TRBJ1-2, with 8 bases that match TRBD1. CDR1 and CDR2 (germline): MNHNY, SVGAGI (reference sequence). The CDR3 totals 11 residues. CDR3 loop: CASSYSGQAAF. The CDR3 DNA sequence: TGTGCCAGCAGTTACTCGGGACAGGCCGCCTTC.

The chain has TRBV7-6 and TRBJ2-2, with D possibly matching TRBD1 (5 bases). Trimming took 2 bases from V and 4 from J, leaving 20 bases between them. The CDR3 runs to 18 residues. Germline values: CDR1 SGHVS, CDR2 FNYEAQ. The CDR3 spells CASSLTGALRSATGELFF. Here the CDR3 DNA reads TGTGCCAGCAGCTTAACTGGGGCCCTGCGGTCTGCCACCGGGGAGCTGTTTTTT.

This chain connects TRBV28 to TRBJ2-2; D is unclear. The V gene lost 8 bases and the J gene lost 7 bases, with 11 bases spanning the gap. The CDR3 extends over 12 amino acids. Germline assignment: CDR1 MDHEN and CDR2 SYDVKM. CDR3 residues: CASGLSIGELFF. The CDR3 DNA is TGTGCCAGCGGCCTCTCCATCGGGGAGCTGTTTTTT.

This chain uses TRBV5-1 with TRBJ1-1; TRBD1 is a possible D gene (5 bases). Deletions cut 1 base from V and 0 bases from J, with 10 bases between. Germline CDR1 and CDR2: SGHRS and YFSETQ. The CDR3 has 15 residues. CDR3 sequence (DNA): TGCGCCAGCAGCTTGCTGGACACGTTGAACACTGAAGCTTTCTTT. Translating it yields CASSLLDTLNTEAFF.

The CDR3 nucleotides read TGTGCCAGCAGTGAAGTCGGGACAGGGGCCAAAAACATTCAGTACTTC. Its protein product is CASSEVGTGAKNIQYF. This chain uses TRBV25-1 with TRBJ2-4, with TRBD1 matching over 9 bases. This CDR3 is built from 16 residues. CDR1 and CDR2 from the germline V gene are MGHDK and SYGVNS. Germline trimming cut 2 bases from V and 1 base from J; bases unmatched to any gene: 3. The whole variable domain, filled in from reference TRBV25-1 and TRBJ2-4, reads EADIYQTPRYLVIGTGKKITLECSQTMGHDKMYWYQQDPGMELHLIHYSYGVNSTEKGDLSSESTVSRIRTEHFPLTLESARPSHTSQYLCASSEVGTGAKNIQYFGAGTRLSVL.